The 14 T cell receptor beta chains listed next were all sequenced from one sample in a study of T cell responses to AZD1222 COVID-19 vaccine (dated by TCRdb to the early 2020s). The time point label of this sample denotes: about 28 days (+/-7) after the second vaccine dose. The method was the immunoSEQ multiplex PCR assay. What TCRdb holds here is the immuneACCESS table cut down to in-frame rearrangements. Part of the clones is not present; checked against another copy, under half of the missing clones reflect an unresolved V gene, and the others are unexplained. The sample table records around 140,000 clones; almost 90% of these occur just once. The top ten clones comprise 1.5% to 2% of the sample. The sequencing used peripheral blood, collected 28 days after the second AZD1222 dose. The receptors were sampled from an adult who received the AZD1222 COVID-19 vaccine.

The chain combines TRBV5-4 with TRBJ2-2; 8 bases are shared with TRBD1. This CDR3 is built from 15 residues. Trimming cost V 4 bases and J 1 base; bases outside gene matches: 3. Looked up from germline, CDR1 is SGHNT and CDR2 is YYREEE (reference sequence). The CDR3 region is CASSRDRRNTGELFF. The CDR3 region has the DNA TGTGCCAGCAGCCGGGACAGGCGGAACACCGGGGAGCTGTTTTTT.

Comments on this clone: Relative to the germline gene, one junction end is altered; a read error may explain this. This chain connects TRBV24-1 to TRBJ1-5; D perhaps matches TRBD1 (6 bases). Germline CDR1 KGHDR, CDR2 SFDVKD. CDR3 size: 15 residues. The CDR3 DNA reads TGTGCCACCAGTGGAGGAGGGGGTAGCTATCAGCCCCAGCATTTT. It encodes CATSGGGGSYQPQHF.

CDR3 in DNA: TGTGCCAGCAGCGTAGATGTGGGCAGGGTTAACACTGAAGCTTTCTTT. Translation gives CASSVDVGRVNTEAFF. J is TRBJ1-1 and V is TRBV9, with D possibly TRBD1 on 5 matching bases. The CDR3 length is 16 residues. Looked up from germline, CDR1 is SGDLS and CDR2 is YYNGEE. Trimming removed 0 bases at V and 2 bases at J, with 14 bases between.

The V gene is TRBV18, the J gene TRBJ1-2; 9 bases are a match to TRBD1. This CDR3 comprises 14 residues. CDR1 and CDR2 (germline): KGHSH, LQKENI. Germline trimming cut 3 bases from V and 12 bases from J; bases unmatched to any gene: 11. The CDR3 nucleotides are TGTGCCAGCTCACCCTCAGGACAGGGGTCGGATGACACCTTC. As protein: CASSPSGQGSDDTF.

The genes are TRBV7-2 and TRBJ2-3; 9 bases are a match to TRBD2. CDR3 size: 18 residues. V was pared by 1 base and J by 2 bases, with 10 bases of the junction left unmatched. Germline V gives CDR1 SGHTA, CDR2 FQGNSA. CDR3 in amino acids: CASSLGGGRALATDTQYF. CDR3 coding DNA: TGTGCCAGCAGCTTAGGTGGCGGGAGGGCCCTTGCCACAGATACGCAGTATTTT.

This clone was detected only a few times. The chain combines TRBV5-4 with TRBJ1-6, with D maybe TRBD1 (5 bases). The V gene lost 0 bases and the J gene lost 7 bases, with 11 bases spanning the gap. This CDR3 comprises 15 residues. Germline V gives CDR1 SGHNT, CDR2 YYREEE (reference sequence). The CDR3 region has the DNA TGTGCCAGCAGCTTGGGATCAGGGAGGAATTCACCCCTCCACTTT. It codes for CASSLGSGRNSPLHF.

The rearrangement joins TRBV9 to TRBJ2-1, with 7 positions matching TRBD2. V was pared by 3 bases and J by 3 bases, with 6 bases of the junction left unmatched. Germline CDR1 is SGDLS and CDR2 is YYNGEE. This CDR3 contains 15 residues. CDR3 residues: CASSARGEGYNEQFF. In nucleotides, the CDR3 is TGTGCCAGCAGCGCCCGGGGGGAAGGCTACAATGAGCAGTTCTTC. The variable domain in full, completed from reference TRBV9 and TRBJ2-1, reads DSGVTQTPKHLITATGQRVTLRCSPRSGDLSVYWYQQSLDQGLQFLIQYYNGEERAKGNILERFSAQQFPDLHSELNLSSLELGDSALYFCASSARGEGYNEQFFGPGTRLTVL.

V and J are TRBV29-1 and TRBJ1-2; D is uncertain. The CDR3 totals 14 residues. The V gene lost 6 bases and the J gene lost 0 bases, with 14 bases spanning the gap. Per the germline V gene, CDR1 is SQVTM and CDR2 is ANQGSEA. In DNA form, the CDR3 reads TGCAGCGTCACTTATCCCCCCTCTAACTATGGCTACACCTTC. It codes for CSVTYPPSNYGYTF.

This sequence joins TRBV2 and TRBJ1-5; unclear D gene. In germline, CDR1 is SNHLY, CDR2 FYNNEI. V was clipped by 5 bases and J by 0 bases, with 11 bases between them. The CDR3 is made up of 15 amino acids. CDR3 in DNA: TGTGCCAGCAGTTTGGCCGGGAATAGCAATCAGCCCCAGCATTTT. It specifies CASSLAGNSNQPQHF. Combining the CDR3 with reference TRBV2 and TRBJ1-5 gives the whole variable domain EPEVTQTPSHQVTQMGQEVILRCVPISNHLYFYWYRQILGQKVEFLVSFYNNEISEKSEIFDDQFSVERPDGSNFTLKIRSTKLEDSAMYFCASSLAGNSNQPQHFGDGTRLSIL.

This clone was recorded a few times. The rearrangement joins TRBV21-1 to TRBJ2-1; the table's D call, TRBD2, has no DNA check behind it. TRBV21-1 is recorded as a pseudogene. This CDR3 is 20 amino acids long. The CDR3 DNA reads TGTGCCAGCAGCGTACCGGGACTAGCGGGAATTAATAACTCCTACAATGAGCAGTTCTTC. Amino acids: CASSVPGLAGINNSYNEQFF.

J is TRBJ1-5 and V is TRBV6-5; D possibly corresponds to TRBD1 (6 bases). The V gene lost 7 bases and the J gene lost 11 bases, with 18 bases spanning the gap. This CDR3 is built from 13 residues. Germline V CDR1 and CDR2: MNHEY, SVGAGI. For the CDR3, the DNA is TGTGCCAGCACCAACAGGGTATTGACGGCCCAGCATTTT. As protein: CASTNRVLTAQHF.

This chain links TRBV5-6 with TRBJ1-5, with D possibly matching TRBD1 (6 bases). The CDR3 has 14 amino acids. Germline CDR1 and CDR2: SGHDT and YYEEEE. V was trimmed by 5 bases and J by 5 bases, leaving 14 bases between them. The CDR3 is CASSLRGGHQPQHF. As DNA, the CDR3 is TGTGCCAGCAGTCTCCGGGGGGGGCATCAGCCCCAGCATTTT.

V and J are TRBV29-1 and TRBJ2-1; TRBD1 matches at 10 bases. V shed 2 bases, J shed 9 bases, and the junction held 7 bases outside the gene matches. The CDR3 contains 14 residues. Germline CDR1 reads SQVTM; CDR2 reads ANQGSEA. The CDR3 sequence: CSVESTGTGVEQFF. The DNA for the CDR3 is TGCAGCGTTGAAAGCACCGGGACAGGGGTTGAGCAGTTCTTC.

The genes are TRBV4-2 and TRBJ2-3; D is perhaps TRBD2 (6 bases). This CDR3 has 16 residues. Per the germline V gene, CDR1 is LGHNA and CDR2 is YNFKEQ. V shed 0 bases and J shed 0 bases, with 10 bases lying between them. CDR3 sequence reads: CASSQERGLSTDTQYF. The CDR3 DNA is TGTGCCAGCAGCCAAGAGAGGGGACTTAGCACAGATACGCAGTATTTT.